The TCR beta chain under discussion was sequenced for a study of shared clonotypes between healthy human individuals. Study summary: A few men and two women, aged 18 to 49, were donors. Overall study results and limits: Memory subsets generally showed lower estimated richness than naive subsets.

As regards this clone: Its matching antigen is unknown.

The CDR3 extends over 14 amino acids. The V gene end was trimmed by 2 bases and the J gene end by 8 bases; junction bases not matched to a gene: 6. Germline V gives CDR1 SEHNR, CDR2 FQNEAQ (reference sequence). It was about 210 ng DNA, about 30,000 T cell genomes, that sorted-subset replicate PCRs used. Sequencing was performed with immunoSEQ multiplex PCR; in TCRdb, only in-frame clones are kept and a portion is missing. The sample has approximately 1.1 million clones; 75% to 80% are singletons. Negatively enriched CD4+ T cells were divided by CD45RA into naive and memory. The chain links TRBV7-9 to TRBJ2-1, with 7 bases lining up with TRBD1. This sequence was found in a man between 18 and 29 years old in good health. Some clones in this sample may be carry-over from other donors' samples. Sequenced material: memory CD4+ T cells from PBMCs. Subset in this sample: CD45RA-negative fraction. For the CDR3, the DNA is TGTGCCAGCAGCTTATTCAGGGGGATCGATGAGCAGTTCTTC. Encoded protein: CASSLFRGIDEQFF.